This is a list of T cell receptor beta chains from one sample in a study of cytomegalovirus exposure and HLA in healthy donors. Profiling relied on immunoSEQ multiplex PCR, and the TCRdb table lists in-frame clones only, not all of them. Found here are some 150,000 clones, 60% to 80% of them singletons; the top ten hold 3% to 3.5%. The source material was PBMCs. All receptors come from a man between 35 and 55 years old in good health and CMV-seronegative. The CDR3 runs from the conserved cysteine through the conserved F or W. The order of the fields is D gene, clone size, J gene, V gene, CDR3 protein, CDR3 DNA. A D gene is named only where the DNA matches it firmly. Not all rows give a size; the values are once, few, many and, for expanded clones, a class.

D gene: -; clone size: once; J gene: TRBJ1-5; V gene: TRBV7-8; CDR3 protein: CASSLGWRTNSNQPQHF; CDR3 DNA: TGTGCCAGCAGCTTAGGGTGGAGGACGAATAGCAATCAGCCCCAGCATTTT
D gene: -; clone size: -; J gene: TRBJ1-5; V gene: TRBV7-8; CDR3 protein: CASSLTAYNQPQHF; CDR3 DNA: TGTGCCAGCAGCTTAACAGCTTACAATCAGCCCCAGCATTTT
D gene: TRBD1; clone size: few; J gene: TRBJ1-2; V gene: TRBV5-1; CDR3 protein: CASSQTGDYGYTF; CDR3 DNA: TGCGCCAGCAGCCAAACAGGGGACTATGGCTACACCTTC
D gene: TRBD1; clone size: once; J gene: TRBJ1-2; V gene: TRBV7-3; CDR3 protein: CASSLTGTGADYTF; CDR3 DNA: TGTGCCAGCAGCCTAACCGGGACAGGGGCTGACTACACCTTC
D gene: TRBD1; clone size: -; J gene: TRBJ2-5; V gene: TRBV4-3; CDR3 protein: CASSPQNRGPLETQYF; CDR3 DNA: TGCGCCAGCAGCCCTCAAAACAGGGGGCCGTTAGAGACCCAGTACTTC
D gene: TRBD1; clone size: few; J gene: TRBJ1-1; V gene: TRBV18; CDR3 protein: CASSPPTGGVVNTEAFF; CDR3 DNA: TGTGCCAGCTCACCGCCGACAGGGGGTGTTGTGAACACTGAAGCTTTCTTT
D gene: -; clone size: -; J gene: TRBJ2-7; V gene: TRBV6-5; CDR3 protein: CASFPPGGRGYEQYF; CDR3 DNA: TGTGCCAGCTTTCCACCCGGGGGGCGCGGGTACGAGCAGTACTTC
D gene: -; clone size: -; J gene: TRBJ1-1; V gene: TRBV18; CDR3 protein: CASSPGGMNTEAFF; CDR3 DNA: TGTGCCAGCTCACCGGGGGGGATGAACACTGAAGCTTTCTTT
D gene: -; clone size: once; J gene: TRBJ2-3; V gene: TRBV5-1; CDR3 protein: CASNPGFTSTDTQYF; CDR3 DNA: TGCGCCAGCAATCCCGGGTTCACTAGCACAGATACGCAGTATTTT
D gene: -; clone size: -; J gene: TRBJ2-2; V gene: TRBV28; CDR3 protein: CASSFIDSTGELFF; CDR3 DNA: TGTGCCAGCAGTTTCATCGACTCCACCGGGGAGCTGTTTTTT
D gene: -; clone size: -; J gene: TRBJ1-2; V gene: TRBV27; CDR3 protein: CASSSDLANYGYTF; CDR3 DNA: TGTGCCAGCAGTTCGGACTTAGCTAACTATGGCTACACCTTC
D gene: TRBD2; clone size: -; J gene: TRBJ2-5; V gene: TRBV7-9; CDR3 protein: CASSFSGGAGETQYF; CDR3 DNA: TGTGCCAGCAGCTTTAGCGGGGGGGCCGGAGAGACCCAGTACTTC
D gene: TRBD2; clone size: -; J gene: TRBJ2-7; V gene: TRBV4-1; CDR3 protein: CASSPGVSSGGSSYEQYF; CDR3 DNA: TGCGCCAGCAGCCCTGGGGTGTCTAGCGGGGGGAGCTCCTACGAGCAGTACTTC
D gene: -; clone size: -; J gene: TRBJ1-6; V gene: TRBV27; CDR3 protein: CASSQAGSAYNSPLHF; CDR3 DNA: TGTGCCAGCAGCCAAGCCGGGTCCGCCTATAATTCACCCCTCCACTTT
D gene: -; clone size: once; J gene: TRBJ2-3; V gene: TRBV27; CDR3 protein: CASMGGGASTDTQYF; CDR3 DNA: TGTGCCAGCATGGGAGGGGGGGCTAGCACAGATACGCAGTATTTT
D gene: TRBD1; clone size: -; J gene: TRBJ2-7; V gene: TRBV5-1; CDR3 protein: CASSLQGQGAHEQYF; CDR3 DNA: TGCGCCAGCAGCCTGCAGGGGCAGGGGGCCCACGAGCAGTACTTC
D gene: TRBD2; clone size: -; J gene: TRBJ2-7; V gene: TRBV27; CDR3 protein: CASSLLGGEQYF; CDR3 DNA: TGTGCCAGCAGTTTATTGGGGGGGGAGCAGTACTTC
D gene: TRBD1; clone size: -; J gene: TRBJ2-6; V gene: TRBV5-4; CDR3 protein: CASSGGTGAPGANVLTF; CDR3 DNA: TGTGCCAGCAGCGGCGGGACAGGGGCCCCTGGGGCCAACGTCCTGACTTTC
D gene: TRBD2; clone size: -; J gene: TRBJ2-1; V gene: TRBV10-3; CDR3 protein: CAISESSGGVYEQFF; CDR3 DNA: TGTGCCATCAGTGAGTCGAGCGGGGGGGTATATGAGCAGTTCTTC
D gene: -; clone size: -; J gene: TRBJ1-1; V gene: TRBV9; CDR3 protein: CASSVAPVPNTEAFF; CDR3 DNA: TGTGCCAGCAGCGTAGCTCCGGTTCCGAACACTGAAGCTTTCTTT
D gene: TRBD1; clone size: -; J gene: TRBJ1-1; V gene: TRBV5-1; CDR3 protein: CASSLGDTGGYTEAFF; CDR3 DNA: TGCGCCAGCAGCTTGGGGGATACAGGGGGCTACACTGAAGCTTTCTTT
D gene: -; clone size: -; J gene: TRBJ2-7; V gene: TRBV19; CDR3 protein: CASSYLGAYEQYF; CDR3 DNA: TGTGCCAGTAGCTATCTCGGTGCCTACGAGCAGTACTTC
D gene: -; clone size: -; J gene: TRBJ2-1; V gene: TRBV7-2; CDR3 protein: CASSRTGTPSYNEQFF; CDR3 DNA: TGTGCCAGCAGCCGAACCGGGACACCTTCCTACAATGAGCAGTTCTTC
D gene: -; clone size: -; J gene: TRBJ2-7; V gene: TRBV10-3; CDR3 protein: CAISDWVGTYEQYF; CDR3 DNA: TGTGCCATCAGTGACTGGGTAGGGACTTACGAGCAGTACTTC
D gene: TRBD1; clone size: -; J gene: TRBJ2-5; V gene: TRBV5-5; CDR3 protein: CASSLALRGPQETQYF; CDR3 DNA: TGTGCCAGCAGCTTAGCCCTTAGGGGGCCCCAAGAGACCCAGTACTTC
D gene: TRBD1; clone size: -; J gene: TRBJ2-1; V gene: TRBV11-2; CDR3 protein: CASSGRQGSSYNEQFF; CDR3 DNA: TGTGCCAGCAGCGGACGACAGGGTAGCTCCTACAATGAGCAGTTCTTC
D gene: -; clone size: -; J gene: TRBJ1-5; V gene: TRBV6-5; CDR3 protein: CASSYEREQPQHF; CDR3 DNA: TGTGCCAGCAGTTACGAACGAGAACAGCCCCAGCATTTT
D gene: -; clone size: -; J gene: TRBJ1-2; V gene: TRBV28; CDR3 protein: CASSLGMVRGYGYTF; CDR3 DNA: TGTGCCAGCAGTTTAGGAATGGTCAGGGGCTATGGCTACACCTTC
D gene: -; clone size: -; J gene: TRBJ1-4; V gene: TRBV5-4; CDR3 protein: CASSQLNEKLFF; CDR3 DNA: TGTGCCAGCAGCCAATTGAATGAAAAACTGTTTTTT
D gene: -; clone size: few; J gene: TRBJ1-4; V gene: TRBV6-1; CDR3 protein: CASIGGTPGQLFF; CDR3 DNA: TGTGCCAGCATCGGGGGAACCCCTGGTCAACTGTTTTTT
D gene: -; clone size: -; J gene: TRBJ1-1; V gene: TRBV7-3; CDR3 protein: CASLARGRAEAFF; CDR3 DNA: TGTGCCAGCCTCGCCAGGGGAAGGGCTGAAGCTTTCTTT
D gene: -; clone size: -; J gene: TRBJ2-5; V gene: TRBV15; CDR3 protein: CATSRVGGETQYF; CDR3 DNA: TGTGCCACCAGCAGAGTAGGCGGAGAGACCCAGTACTTC
D gene: -; clone size: -; J gene: TRBJ1-1; V gene: TRBV2; CDR3 protein: CASSPRTEMNTEAFF; CDR3 DNA: TGTGCCAGCAGTCCCCGGACAGAAATGAACACTGAAGCTTTCTTT
D gene: TRBD2; clone size: -; J gene: TRBJ2-1; V gene: TRBV7-9; CDR3 protein: CASSLGLAGGYNEQFF; CDR3 DNA: TGTGCCAGCAGCTTAGGACTAGCGGGCGGATACAATGAGCAGTTCTTC
D gene: TRBD1; clone size: -; J gene: TRBJ2-7; V gene: TRBV6-6; CDR3 protein: CASRVGQGLSYEQYF; CDR3 DNA: TGTGCCAGCAGGGTCGGACAGGGGCTGTCCTACGAGCAGTACTTC
D gene: TRBD1; clone size: -; J gene: TRBJ2-5; V gene: TRBV6-5; CDR3 protein: CASSFIRTGEEETQYF; CDR3 DNA: TGTGCCAGCAGTTTCATCCGGACAGGGGAGGAGGAGACCCAGTACTTC
D gene: -; clone size: -; J gene: TRBJ1-4; V gene: TRBV28; CDR3 protein: CASSPLGEAEKLFF; CDR3 DNA: TGTGCCAGCAGTCCCCTAGGTGAGGCTGAAAAACTGTTTTTT
D gene: -; clone size: -; J gene: TRBJ1-2; V gene: TRBV20-1; CDR3 protein: CSARDQRGYTF; CDR3 DNA: TGCAGTGCTAGAGATCAGCGGGGCTACACCTTC
D gene: TRBD1; clone size: -; J gene: TRBJ1-6; V gene: TRBV5-4; CDR3 protein: CASSLDPGQGYSPLHF; CDR3 DNA: TGTGCCAGCAGCTTGGACCCGGGACAGGGTTATTCACCCCTCCACTTT
D gene: -; clone size: -; J gene: TRBJ2-3; V gene: TRBV5-1; CDR3 protein: CASAQGKSTDTQYF; CDR3 DNA: TGCGCCAGCGCGCAGGGCAAAAGCACAGATACGCAGTATTTT